This entry lists 5 T cell receptor beta chains sequenced from one sample in a study of T cell changes during pregnancy in multiple sclerosis. Sequenced by immunoSEQ multiplex PCR; TCRdb stores in-frame clones only, minus some. The sample lists 60,000 to 75,000 clones; 90% to 95% were seen once. This material consisted of CD8+ T cells from peripheral blood mononuclear cells, taken in the second trimester of pregnancy. Receptors were obtained from a female donor with multiple sclerosis, enrolled in a pregnancy study.

The chain employs TRBV5-6 and TRBJ2-5; 8 nucleotides align to TRBD1. The junction had 12 bases not matched to a gene; V was cut back by 3 bases and J by 5 bases. Germline V CDR1 and CDR2: SGHDT, YYEEEE. CDR3 size: 16 residues. In DNA form, the CDR3 reads TGTGCCAGCAGCTCCGCAGGGGACAGGCATAGGGAGACCCAGTACTTC. Its protein product is CASSSAGDRHRETQYF.

V gene TRBV6-1 combines with J gene TRBJ1-1; D remains unclear. V lost 0 bases and J lost 5, with 13 bases in between. Germline-derived CDR1 and CDR2 are MNHNS and SASEGT. The CDR3 totals 15 residues. The DNA for the CDR3 is TGTGCCAGCAGTGAAGCTTCGGGCCCGGGAACTGAAGCTTTCTTT. Its protein is CASSEASGPGTEAFF.

The table lists this clone with a count of one. The chain links TRBV6-1 to TRBJ2-1; 7 positions agree with TRBD2. The junction had 2 bases not matched to a gene; V was cut back by 8 bases and J by 1 base. CDR3 length equals 13 residues. Looked up from germline, CDR1 is MNHNS and CDR2 is SASEGT. The CDR3 spells CASGRESYNEQFF. In DNA form, the CDR3 reads TGTGCCAGCGGGCGGGAGTCCTACAATGAGCAGTTCTTC.

This clone was observed once. The V call is TRBV7-2, the J call TRBJ1-1; 9 bases match TRBD1. The CDR3 consists of 14 residues. Trimming removed 5 bases from V and 7 bases from J; junction bases left unmatched: 8. Germline values: CDR1 SGHTA, CDR2 FQGNSA. CDR3 amino acids: CASSNTGGGNEAFF. CDR3 DNA sequence: TGTGCCAGCAGCAACACAGGGGGCGGAAATGAAGCTTTCTTT. Based on the CDR3 plus reference TRBV7-2 and TRBJ1-1, the full variable domain is GAGVSQSPSNKVTEKGKDVELRCDPISGHTALYWYRQSLGQGLEFLIYFQGNSAPDKSGLPSDRFSAERTGGSVSTLTIQRTQQEDSAVYLCASSNTGGGNEAFFGQGTRLTVV.

The chain combines TRBV6-6 with TRBJ2-7; TRBD2 is a possible D gene (5 bases). The CDR3 runs 15 residues. V lost 5 bases to trimming and J lost 5 bases, with 19 bases between them. The germline gives CDR1 MNHNY, CDR2 SVGAGI (reference sequence). The CDR3 DNA reads as TGTGCCAGCAGTCGATCACCGGACTTGTCCGACGAGCAGTACTTC. Residues: CASSRSPDLSDEQYF.